This T cell receptor beta chain originates from a study of metastatic and nonmetastatic thyroid tumors. About the research overall: From malignant and benign thyroid patients, repertoires in blood and in tumor or nodule tissue were compared.

Authors' methods: What underpinned the distant-metastasis classifier for papillary thyroid cancer was the set of CDR3 differences across clinicopathological groups. TCRdb re-clonotyped the PCR reads via MiXCR. The V and J calls follow TCRdb's processing rather than the paper's. The table lists about 18,000 clones, about a third of them singletons, with roughly 10% in the top ten. By share, this clone ranks as medium-sized (0.01 to 0.1%). Antigen: not known. The study's findings and limits: Malignant thyroid tumors reportedly exceeded benign nodules significantly in TCR beta diversity, with the difference appearing in blood and tumor.

Trimming cost V 10 bases and J 7 bases; bases outside gene matches: 15. The length of the CDR3 is 14 residues. Germline CDR1 and CDR2: MNHNS and SASEGT. No patient had received any treatment before thyroid surgery. The chain uses TRBV6-1 and TRBJ1-2; 7 bases line up with TRBD1. The material sequenced was tumor tissue. The source is a male donor with papillary thyroid cancer or a benign thyroid nodule (not recorded which). Some clones in this sample may be carry-over from other donors' samples. DNA for the CDR3: TGTGCCATTTTCGCCCGACAGGGAGCGGCTGGCTACACCTTC. This gives the protein CAIFARQGAAGYTF.